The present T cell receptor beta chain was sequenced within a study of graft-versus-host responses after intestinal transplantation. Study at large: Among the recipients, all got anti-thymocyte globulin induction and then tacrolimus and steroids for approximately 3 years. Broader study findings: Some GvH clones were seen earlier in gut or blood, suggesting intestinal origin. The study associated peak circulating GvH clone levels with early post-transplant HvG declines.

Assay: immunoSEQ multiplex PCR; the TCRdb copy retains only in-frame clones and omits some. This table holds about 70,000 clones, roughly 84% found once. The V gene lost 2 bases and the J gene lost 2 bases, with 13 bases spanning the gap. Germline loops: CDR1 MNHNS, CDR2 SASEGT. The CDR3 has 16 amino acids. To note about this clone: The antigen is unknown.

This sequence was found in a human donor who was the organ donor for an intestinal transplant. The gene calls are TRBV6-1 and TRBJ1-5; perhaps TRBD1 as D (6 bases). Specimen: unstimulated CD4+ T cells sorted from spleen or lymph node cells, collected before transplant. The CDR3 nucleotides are TGTGCCAGCAGTGAAAGGGCAGGGGTGGGCAATCAGCCCCAGCATTTT. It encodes CASSERAGVGNQPQHF.